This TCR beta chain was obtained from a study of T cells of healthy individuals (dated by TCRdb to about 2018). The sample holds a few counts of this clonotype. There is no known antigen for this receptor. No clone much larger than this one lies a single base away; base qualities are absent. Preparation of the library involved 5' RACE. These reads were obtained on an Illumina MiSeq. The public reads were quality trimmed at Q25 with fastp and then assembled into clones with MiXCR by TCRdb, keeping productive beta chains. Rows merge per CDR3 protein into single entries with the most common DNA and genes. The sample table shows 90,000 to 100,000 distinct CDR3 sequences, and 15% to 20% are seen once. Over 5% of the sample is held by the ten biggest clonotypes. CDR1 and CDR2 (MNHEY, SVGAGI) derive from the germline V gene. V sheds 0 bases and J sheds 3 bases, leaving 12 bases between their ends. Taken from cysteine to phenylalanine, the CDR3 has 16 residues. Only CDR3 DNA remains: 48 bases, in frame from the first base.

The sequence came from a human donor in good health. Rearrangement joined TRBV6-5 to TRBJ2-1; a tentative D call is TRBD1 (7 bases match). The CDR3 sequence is CASSYSQGGNYNEQFF. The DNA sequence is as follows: TGTGCCAGCAGTTACTCGCAGGGGGGAAACTACAATGAGCAGTTCTTC.